This T cell receptor beta chain derives from a study of siplizumab effects on memory and regulatory T cells. Note on this clone: Its cognate antigen is unknown.

The V end lost 7 bases, the J end lost 3 bases, and 22 bases lay between the germline ends. The CDR3 length is 16 residues. CDR1 and CDR2 from the germline V gene are MNHEY and SMNVEV (reference sequence). Method: immunoSEQ multiplex PCR; TCRdb's copy keeps in-frame clones and lacks some. The table includes some 97,000 clones, roughly 94% detected once. Findings and caveats of the study: Most proliferating CD4+ or CD8+ clones, roughly 75-95%, had no naive or memory assignment. Whether the proliferating Tregs (from siplizumab cultures) were suppressive was not confirmed. Assignment to unstimulated subsets succeeded for only a minor fraction of the alloreactive clones. Major contributors to the alloresponse seemed to be naive T cells, which also appeared more diverse than memory cells.

This sequence joins TRBV27 and TRBJ2-7; D is possibly TRBD1 (6 bases). This TCR was recovered from a human donor in good health. The sample was Tregs sorted from blood. The CDR3 loop is CASMNRVTVGIYEQYF. The CDR3, as DNA: TGTGCCAGCATGAACAGGGTAACCGTAGGGATCTACGAGCAGTACTTC.